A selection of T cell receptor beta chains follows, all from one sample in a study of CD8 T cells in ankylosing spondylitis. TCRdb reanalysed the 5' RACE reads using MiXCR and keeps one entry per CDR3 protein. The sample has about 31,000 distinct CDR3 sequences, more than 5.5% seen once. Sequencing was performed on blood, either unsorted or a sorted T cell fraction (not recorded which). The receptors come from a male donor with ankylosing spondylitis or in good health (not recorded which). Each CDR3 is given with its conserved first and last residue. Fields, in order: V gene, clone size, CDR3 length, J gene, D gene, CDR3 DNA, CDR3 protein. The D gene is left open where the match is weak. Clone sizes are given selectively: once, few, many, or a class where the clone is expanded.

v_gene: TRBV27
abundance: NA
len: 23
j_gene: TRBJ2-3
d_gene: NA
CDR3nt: TGTGCCAGCAGTTTATCGGCCGGGGGAAGGTCCCGTCTTGTATCGACCCGCACAGATACGCAGTATTTT
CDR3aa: CASSLSAGGRSRLVSTRTDTQYF

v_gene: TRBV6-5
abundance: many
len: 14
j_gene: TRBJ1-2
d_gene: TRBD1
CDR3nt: TGTGCCAGCAGTTACCTGACAGGGGGCTATGGCTACACCTTC
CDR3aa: CASSYLTGGYGYTF

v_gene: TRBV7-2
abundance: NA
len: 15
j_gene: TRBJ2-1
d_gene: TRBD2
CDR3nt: TGTGCCAGCAGCTTAAGGGGAGGGTCGGTAAATGAGCAGTTCTTC
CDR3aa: CASSLRGGSVNEQFF

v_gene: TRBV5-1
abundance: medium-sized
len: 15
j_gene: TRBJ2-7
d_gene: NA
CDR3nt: TGCGCCAGCAGGGTAAGCGAGGCTCCCGCCTACGAGCAGTACTTC
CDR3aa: CASRVSEAPAYEQYF

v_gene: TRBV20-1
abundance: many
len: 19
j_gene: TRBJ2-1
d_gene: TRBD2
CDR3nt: TGCTGTGCTAGAGATCCCCAATTACGACTAGCGGGATCTTACAATGAGCAGTTCTTC
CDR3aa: CCARDPQLRLAGSYNEQFF

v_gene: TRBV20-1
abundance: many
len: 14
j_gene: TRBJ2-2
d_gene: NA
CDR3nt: TGCAGTGTCTCCGGACCATCGAACACCGGGGAGCTGTTTTTT
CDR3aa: CSVSGPSNTGELFF

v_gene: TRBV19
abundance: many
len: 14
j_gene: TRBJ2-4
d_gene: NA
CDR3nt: TGTGCCAGTAGTATTGGCACAGCCAAAAACATTCAGTACTTC
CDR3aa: CASSIGTAKNIQYF

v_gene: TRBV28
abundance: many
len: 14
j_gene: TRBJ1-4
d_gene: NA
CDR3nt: TGTGCCAGCAGCCCTAGCGCAACTAATGAAAAACTGTTTTTT
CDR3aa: CASSPSATNEKLFF

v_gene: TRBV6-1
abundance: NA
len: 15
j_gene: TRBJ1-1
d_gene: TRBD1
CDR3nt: TGTGCCAGCAGTCAACTAGGACAGGGGGCGGATGAAGCTTTCTTT
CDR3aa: CASSQLGQGADEAFF

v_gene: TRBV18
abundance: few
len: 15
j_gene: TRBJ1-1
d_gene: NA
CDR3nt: TGTGCCAGCTCACCACTGTGGGGGGCGAACACTGAAGCTTTCTTT
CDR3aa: CASSPLWGANTEAFF

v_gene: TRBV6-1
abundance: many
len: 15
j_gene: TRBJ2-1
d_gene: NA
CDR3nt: TGTGCCAGCAGTGCGACTAGAGACAACTACAATGAGCAGTTCTTC
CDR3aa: CASSATRDNYNEQFF

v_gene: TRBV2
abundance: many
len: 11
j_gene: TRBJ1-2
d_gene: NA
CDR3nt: TGTGCCAGCAGTGATCGGTATGGCTACACCTTC
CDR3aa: CASSDRYGYTF

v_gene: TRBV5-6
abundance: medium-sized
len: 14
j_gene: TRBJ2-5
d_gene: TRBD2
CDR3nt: TGTGCCAGCAGCCTTTCTAGCGGGAAGGAGACCCAGTACTTC
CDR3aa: CASSLSSGKETQYF

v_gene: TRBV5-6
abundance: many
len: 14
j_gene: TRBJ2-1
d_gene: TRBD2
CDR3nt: TGTGCCAGCACCCTAGCGGGAGGGTACAATGAGCAGTTCTTC
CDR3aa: CASTLAGGYNEQFF

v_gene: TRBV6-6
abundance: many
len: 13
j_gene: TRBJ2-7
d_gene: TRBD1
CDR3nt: TGTGCCAGCAGCCGGGACAGAACCTACGAGCAGTACTTC
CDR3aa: CASSRDRTYEQYF

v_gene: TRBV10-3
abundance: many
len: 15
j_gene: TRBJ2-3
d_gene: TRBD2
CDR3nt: TGTGCCATCAGTGAGTCCAGGACTAGGACAGATACGCAGTATTTT
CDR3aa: CAISESRTRTDTQYF

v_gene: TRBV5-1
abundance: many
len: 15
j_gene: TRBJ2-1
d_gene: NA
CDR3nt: TGCGCCAGCACCTTACCCGGGACAACCTACAATGAGCAGTTCTTC
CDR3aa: CASTLPGTTYNEQFF

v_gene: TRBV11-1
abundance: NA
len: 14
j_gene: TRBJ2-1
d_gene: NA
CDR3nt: TGTGCCAGCAGCTTAGCGGTGTCGGTCAATGAGCAGTTCTTC
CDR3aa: CASSLAVSVNEQFF

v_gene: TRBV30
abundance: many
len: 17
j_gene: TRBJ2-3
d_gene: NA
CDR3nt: TGTGCCTGGGGGGGAAGCACGGCAGGGGTTCGAGGAGATACGCAGTATTTT
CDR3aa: CAWGGSTAGVRGDTQYF

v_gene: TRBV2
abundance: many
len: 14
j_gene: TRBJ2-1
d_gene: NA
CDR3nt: TGTGCCAGCAGGGTAGCGAGGGCCTACAATGAGCAGTTCTTC
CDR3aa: CASRVARAYNEQFF

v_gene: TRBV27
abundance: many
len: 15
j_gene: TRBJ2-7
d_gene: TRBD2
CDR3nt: TGTGCCAGCAGTCCTCTAAGCGGGAGGGCCGGGGAGCAGTACTTC
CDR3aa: CASSPLSGRAGEQYF

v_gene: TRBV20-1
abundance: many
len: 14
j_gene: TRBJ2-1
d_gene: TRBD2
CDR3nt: TGCGGTGCTAGAGATCTCACTAGCGTGAATGAGCAGTTCTTC
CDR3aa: CGARDLTSVNEQFF

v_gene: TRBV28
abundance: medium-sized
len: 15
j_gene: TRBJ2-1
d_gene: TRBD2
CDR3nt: TGTGCCAGCAGCATAGGGACTAGCGGGTACAATGAGCAGTTCTTC
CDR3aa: CASSIGTSGYNEQFF

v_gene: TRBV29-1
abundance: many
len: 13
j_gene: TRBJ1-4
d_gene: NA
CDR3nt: TGCAGCGTTGAAGGTCAGGGCAGTGAAAAACTGTTTTTT
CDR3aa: CSVEGQGSEKLFF

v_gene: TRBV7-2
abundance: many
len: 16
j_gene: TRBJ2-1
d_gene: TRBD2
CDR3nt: TGTGCCAGCAGCCGACTAGCCTTCCTCACCTACAATGAGCAGTTCTTC
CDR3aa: CASSRLAFLTYNEQFF

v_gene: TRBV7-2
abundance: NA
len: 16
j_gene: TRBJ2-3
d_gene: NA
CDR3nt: TGTGCCAGCAGCCCCAAGGGACGCATTAGCACAGATACGCAGTATTTT
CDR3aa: CASSPKGRISTDTQYF

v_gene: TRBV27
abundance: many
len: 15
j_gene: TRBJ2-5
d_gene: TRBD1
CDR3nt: TGTGCCAGCAAGGCCCCAAACAGGGGTATGGAGACCCAGTACTTC
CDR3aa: CASKAPNRGMETQYF

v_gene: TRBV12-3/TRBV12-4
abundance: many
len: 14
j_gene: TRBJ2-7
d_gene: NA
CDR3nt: TGTGCCAGCAGTTTAGCGGGAGGCTCCTACGAGCAGTACTTC
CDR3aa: CASSLAGGSYEQYF

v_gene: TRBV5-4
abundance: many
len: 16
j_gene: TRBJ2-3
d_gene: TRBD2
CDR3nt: TGTGCCAGCAGCTACAGGACTAGCGGGAGCACAGATACGCAGTATTTT
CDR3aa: CASSYRTSGSTDTQYF

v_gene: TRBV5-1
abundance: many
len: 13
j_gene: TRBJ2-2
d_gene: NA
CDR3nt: TGCGCCAGCAGCTCTGCGAACACCGGGGAGCTGTTTTTT
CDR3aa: CASSSANTGELFF

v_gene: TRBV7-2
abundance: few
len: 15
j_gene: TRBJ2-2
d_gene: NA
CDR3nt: TGTGCCAGCAGCTTAGCCCCTAGCAACACCGGGGAGCTGTTTTTT
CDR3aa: CASSLAPSNTGELFF

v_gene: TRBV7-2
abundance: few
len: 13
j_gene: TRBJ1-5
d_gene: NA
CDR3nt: TGTGCCAGCAGCTTAGGTAGTTCGGAGCCCCAGCATTTT
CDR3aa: CASSLGSSEPQHF

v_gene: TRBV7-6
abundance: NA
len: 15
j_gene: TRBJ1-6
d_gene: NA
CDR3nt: TGTGCCAGCAGCTTAGACGCGGGGCCCAATTCACCCCTCCACTTT
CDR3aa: CASSLDAGPNSPLHF

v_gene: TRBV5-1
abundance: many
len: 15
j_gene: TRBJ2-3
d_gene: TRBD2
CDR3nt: TGCGCCAGCAGCGGCGGGGGACTTCCCACAGATACGCAGTATTTT
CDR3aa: CASSGGGLPTDTQYF

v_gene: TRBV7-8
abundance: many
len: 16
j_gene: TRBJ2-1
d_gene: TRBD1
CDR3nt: TGTGCCAGCAGCCCTAATGGACAGGGCGCCTACAATGAGCAGTTCTTC
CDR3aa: CASSPNGQGAYNEQFF

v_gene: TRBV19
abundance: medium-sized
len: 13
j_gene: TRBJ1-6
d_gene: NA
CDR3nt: TGTGCCAGTAGTGCTGAGCACAATTCACCCCTCCACTTT
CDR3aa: CASSAEHNSPLHF

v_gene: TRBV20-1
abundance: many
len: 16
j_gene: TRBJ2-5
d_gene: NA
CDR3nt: TGCAGTCCTAGAGATCTGGATCTCCTGGGGAAAGAGACCCAGTACTTC
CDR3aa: CSPRDLDLLGKETQYF

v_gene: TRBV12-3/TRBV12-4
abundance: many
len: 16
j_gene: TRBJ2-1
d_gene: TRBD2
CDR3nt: TGTGCCAGCACCGGGACTAGCGGGTCCTCCTACAATGAGCAGTTCTTC
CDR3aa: CASTGTSGSSYNEQFF

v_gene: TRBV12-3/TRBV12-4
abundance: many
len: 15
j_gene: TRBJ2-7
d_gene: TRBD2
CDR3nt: TGTGCCAGCAGTCCCCTCGGCGGGAGCTCCTACGAGCAGTACTTC
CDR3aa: CASSPLGGSSYEQYF

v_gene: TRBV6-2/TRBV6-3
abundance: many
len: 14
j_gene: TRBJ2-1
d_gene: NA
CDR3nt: TGTGCCAGCAGTTCCAGAGGGACCTACAATGAGCAGTTCTTC
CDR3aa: CASSSRGTYNEQFF

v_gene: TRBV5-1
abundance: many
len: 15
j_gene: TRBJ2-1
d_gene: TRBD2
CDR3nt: TGCGCCAGCAGCGGCGGGAGTACCTTATCCAATGAGCAGTTCTTC
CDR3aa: CASSGGSTLSNEQFF